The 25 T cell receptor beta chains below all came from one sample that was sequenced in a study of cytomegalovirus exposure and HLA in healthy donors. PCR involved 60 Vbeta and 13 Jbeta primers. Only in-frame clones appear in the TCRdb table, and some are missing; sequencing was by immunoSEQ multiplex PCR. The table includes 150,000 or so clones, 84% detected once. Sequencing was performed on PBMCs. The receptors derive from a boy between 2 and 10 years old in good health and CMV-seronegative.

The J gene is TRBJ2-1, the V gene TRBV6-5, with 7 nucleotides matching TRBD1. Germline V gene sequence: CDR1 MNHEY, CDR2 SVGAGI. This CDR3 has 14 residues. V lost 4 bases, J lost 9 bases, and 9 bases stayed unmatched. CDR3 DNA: TGTGCCAGCAGTTTTAACAGGGGAGCGTCTGAGCAGTTCTTC. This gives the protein CASSFNRGASEQFF.

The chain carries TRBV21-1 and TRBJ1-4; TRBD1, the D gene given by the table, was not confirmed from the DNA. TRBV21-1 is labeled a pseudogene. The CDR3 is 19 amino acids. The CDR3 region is CASSKGRGTGDPSNEKLFF. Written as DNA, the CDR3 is TGTGCCAGCAGCAAAGGGCGCGGGACAGGGGATCCTTCTAATGAAAAACTGTTTTTT.

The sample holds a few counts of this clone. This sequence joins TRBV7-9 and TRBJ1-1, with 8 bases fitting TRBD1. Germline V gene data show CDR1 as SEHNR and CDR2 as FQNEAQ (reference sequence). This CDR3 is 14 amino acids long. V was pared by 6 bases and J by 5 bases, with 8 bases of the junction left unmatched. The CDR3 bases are TGTGCCAGCAGAGCCCAGGGGGCGACGACTGAAGCTTTCTTT. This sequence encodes CASRAQGATTEAFF.

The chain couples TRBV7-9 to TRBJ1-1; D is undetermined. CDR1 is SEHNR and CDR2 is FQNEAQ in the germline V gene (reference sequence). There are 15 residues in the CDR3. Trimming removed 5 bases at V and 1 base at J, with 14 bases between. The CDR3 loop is CASSPSRGQNTEAFF. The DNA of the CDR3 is TGTGCCAGCAGCCCCTCACGAGGCCAGAACACTGAAGCTTTCTTT. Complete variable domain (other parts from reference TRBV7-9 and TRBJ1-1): DTGVSQNPRHKITKRGQNVTFRCDPISEHNRLYWYRQTLGQGPEFLTYFQNEAQLEKSRLLSDRFSAERPKGSFSTLEIQRTEQGDSAMYLCASSPSRGQNTEAFFGQGTRLTVV.

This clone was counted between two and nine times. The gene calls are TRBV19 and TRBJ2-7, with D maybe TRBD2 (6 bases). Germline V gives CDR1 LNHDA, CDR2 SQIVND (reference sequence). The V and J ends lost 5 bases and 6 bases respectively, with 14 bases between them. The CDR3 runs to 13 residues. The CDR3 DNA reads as TGTGCCAGTAGTGTTTCCAGGCGGGGCGAGCAGTACTTC. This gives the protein CASSVSRRGEQYF.

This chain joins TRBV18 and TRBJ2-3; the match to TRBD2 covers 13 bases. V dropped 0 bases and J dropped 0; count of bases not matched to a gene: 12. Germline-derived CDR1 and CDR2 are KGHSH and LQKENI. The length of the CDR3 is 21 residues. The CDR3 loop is CASSPPRDRLAGGTSTDTQYF. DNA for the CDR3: TGTGCCAGCTCACCACCTCGGGACAGACTAGCGGGAGGAACTAGCACAGATACGCAGTATTTT.

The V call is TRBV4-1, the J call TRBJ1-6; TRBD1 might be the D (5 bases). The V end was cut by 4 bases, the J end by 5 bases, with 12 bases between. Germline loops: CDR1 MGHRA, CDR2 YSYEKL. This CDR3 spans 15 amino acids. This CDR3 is CASSLGGTDNSPLHF. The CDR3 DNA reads TGCGCCAGCAGCCTGGGGGGGACGGATAATTCACCCCTCCACTTT.

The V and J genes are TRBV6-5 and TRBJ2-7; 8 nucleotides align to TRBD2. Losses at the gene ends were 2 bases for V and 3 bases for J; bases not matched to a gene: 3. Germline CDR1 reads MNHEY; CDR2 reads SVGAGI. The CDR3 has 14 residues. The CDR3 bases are TGTGCCAGCAGTTACATTAGCGGGATCTACGAGCAGTACTTC. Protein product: CASSYISGIYEQYF.

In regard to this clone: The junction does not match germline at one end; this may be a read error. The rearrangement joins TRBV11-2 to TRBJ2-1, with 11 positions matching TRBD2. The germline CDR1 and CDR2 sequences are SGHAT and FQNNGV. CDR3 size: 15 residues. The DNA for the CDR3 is TGTGCCAGCAGCTTAGAGGGGACTAGCGGAGCCCTTCTGGTCTTC. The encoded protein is CASSLEGTSGALLVF.

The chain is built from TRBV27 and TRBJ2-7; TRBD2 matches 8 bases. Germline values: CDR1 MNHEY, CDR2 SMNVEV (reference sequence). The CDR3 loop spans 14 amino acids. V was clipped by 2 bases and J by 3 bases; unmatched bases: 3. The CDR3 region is CASSLAGGLYEQYF. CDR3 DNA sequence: TGTGCCAGCAGTTTAGCGGGAGGTCTCTACGAGCAGTACTTC.

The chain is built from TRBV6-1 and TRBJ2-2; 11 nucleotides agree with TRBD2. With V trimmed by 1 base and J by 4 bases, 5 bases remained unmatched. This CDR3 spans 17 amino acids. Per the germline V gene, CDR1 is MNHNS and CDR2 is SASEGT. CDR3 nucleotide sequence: TGTGCCAGCAGTGAAGAGGGCGGACTAGCGGGCACCGGGGAGCTGTTTTTT. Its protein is CASSEEGGLAGTGELFF.

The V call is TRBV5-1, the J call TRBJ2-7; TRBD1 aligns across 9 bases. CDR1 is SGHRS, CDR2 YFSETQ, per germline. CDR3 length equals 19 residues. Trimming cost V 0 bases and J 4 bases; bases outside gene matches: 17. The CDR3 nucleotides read TGCGCCAGCAGCTTGGCCCCAGGGACAGGGACCCGATCCGGGTACGAGCAGTACTTC. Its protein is CASSLAPGTGTRSGYEQYF.

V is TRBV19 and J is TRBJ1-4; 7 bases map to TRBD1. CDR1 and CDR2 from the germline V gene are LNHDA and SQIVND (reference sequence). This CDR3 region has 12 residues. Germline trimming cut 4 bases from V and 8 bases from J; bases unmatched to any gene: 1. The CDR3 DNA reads TGTGCCAGTAGTAGCAGGGGGGAAAAACTGTTTTTT. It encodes CASSSRGEKLFF.

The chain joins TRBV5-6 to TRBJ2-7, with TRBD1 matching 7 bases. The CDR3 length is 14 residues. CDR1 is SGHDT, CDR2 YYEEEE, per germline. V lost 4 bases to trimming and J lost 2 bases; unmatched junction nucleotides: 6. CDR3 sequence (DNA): TGTGCCAGCAGCACCGGACAGGTTACCTACGAGCAGTACTTC. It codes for CASSTGQVTYEQYF.

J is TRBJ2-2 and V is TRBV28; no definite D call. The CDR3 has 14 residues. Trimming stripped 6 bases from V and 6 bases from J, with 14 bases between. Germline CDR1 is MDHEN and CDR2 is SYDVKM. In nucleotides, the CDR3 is TGTGCCAGCAGAGCAGCAAAACGGGCCGGGGAGCTGTTTTTT. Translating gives CASRAAKRAGELFF. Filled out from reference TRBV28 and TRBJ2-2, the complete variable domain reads DVKVTQSSRYLVKRTGEKVFLECVQDMDHENMFWYRQDPGLGLRLIYFSYDVKMKEKGDIPEGYSVSREKKERFSLILESASTNQTSMYLCASRAAKRAGELFFGEGSRLTVL.

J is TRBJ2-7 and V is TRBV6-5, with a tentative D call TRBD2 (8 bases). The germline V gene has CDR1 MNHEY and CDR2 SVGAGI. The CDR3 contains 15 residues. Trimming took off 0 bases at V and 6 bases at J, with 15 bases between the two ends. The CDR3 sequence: CASSYSRGREVEQYF. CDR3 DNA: TGTGCCAGCAGTTACTCGAGGGGGCGGGAGGTCGAGCAGTACTTC.

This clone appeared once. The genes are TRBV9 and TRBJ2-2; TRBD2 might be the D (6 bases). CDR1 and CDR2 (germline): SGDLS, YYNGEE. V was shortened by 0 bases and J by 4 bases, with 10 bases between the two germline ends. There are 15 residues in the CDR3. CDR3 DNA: TGTGCCAGCAGCGTAGTTACTAGCAGCACCGGGGAGCTGTTTTTT. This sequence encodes CASSVVTSSTGELFF.

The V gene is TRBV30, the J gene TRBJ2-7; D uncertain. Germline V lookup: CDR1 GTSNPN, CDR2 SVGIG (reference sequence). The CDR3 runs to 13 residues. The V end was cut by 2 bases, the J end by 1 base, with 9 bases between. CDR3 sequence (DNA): TGTGCCTGGAGTTTGGAGAGTTCCTACGAGCAGTACTTC. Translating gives CAWSLESSYEQYF.

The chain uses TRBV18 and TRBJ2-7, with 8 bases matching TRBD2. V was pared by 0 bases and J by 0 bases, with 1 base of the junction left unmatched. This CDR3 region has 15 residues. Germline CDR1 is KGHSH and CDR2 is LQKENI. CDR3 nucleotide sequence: TGTGCCAGCTCACCACCGAGCGGGAGCTCCTACGAGCAGTACTTC. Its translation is CASSPPSGSSYEQYF.

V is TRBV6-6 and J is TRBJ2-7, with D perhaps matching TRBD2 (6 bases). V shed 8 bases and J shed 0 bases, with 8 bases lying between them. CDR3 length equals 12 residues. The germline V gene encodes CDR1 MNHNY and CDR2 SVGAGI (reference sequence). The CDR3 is CASRDSSYEQYF. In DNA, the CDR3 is TGTGCCAGCCGGGACTCCTCCTACGAGCAGTACTTC.

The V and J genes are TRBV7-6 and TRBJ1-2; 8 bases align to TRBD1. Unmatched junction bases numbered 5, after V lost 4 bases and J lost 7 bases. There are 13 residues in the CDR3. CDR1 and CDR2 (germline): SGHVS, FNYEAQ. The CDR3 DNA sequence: TGTGCCAGCAGCTCCGGACAGGGCGGTGGCTACACCTTC. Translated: CASSSGQGGGYTF.

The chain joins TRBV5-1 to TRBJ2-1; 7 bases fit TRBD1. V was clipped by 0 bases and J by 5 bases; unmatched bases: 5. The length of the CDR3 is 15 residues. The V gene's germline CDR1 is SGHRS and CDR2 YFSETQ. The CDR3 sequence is CASSLGQGFHNEQFF. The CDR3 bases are TGCGCCAGCAGCTTGGGACAGGGCTTCCACAATGAGCAGTTCTTC. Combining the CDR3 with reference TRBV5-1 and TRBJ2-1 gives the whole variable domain KAGVTQTPRYLIKTRGQQVTLSCSPISGHRSVSWYQQTPGQGLQFLFEYFSETQRNKGNFPGRFSGRQFSNSRSEMNVSTLELGDSALYLCASSLGQGFHNEQFFGPGTRLTVL.

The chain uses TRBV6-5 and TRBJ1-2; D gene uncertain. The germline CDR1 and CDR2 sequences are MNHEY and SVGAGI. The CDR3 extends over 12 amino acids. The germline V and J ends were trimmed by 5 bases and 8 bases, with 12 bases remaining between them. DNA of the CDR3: TGTGCCAGCAGTCGGACCTCGGGAGGCTACACCTTC. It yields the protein CASSRTSGGYTF.

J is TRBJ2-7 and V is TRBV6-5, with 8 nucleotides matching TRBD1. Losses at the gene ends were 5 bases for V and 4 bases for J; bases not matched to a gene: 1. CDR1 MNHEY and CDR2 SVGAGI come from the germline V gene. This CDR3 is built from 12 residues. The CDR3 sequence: CASSTGGYEQYF. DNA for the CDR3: TGTGCCAGCAGTACAGGGGGGTACGAGCAGTACTTC.

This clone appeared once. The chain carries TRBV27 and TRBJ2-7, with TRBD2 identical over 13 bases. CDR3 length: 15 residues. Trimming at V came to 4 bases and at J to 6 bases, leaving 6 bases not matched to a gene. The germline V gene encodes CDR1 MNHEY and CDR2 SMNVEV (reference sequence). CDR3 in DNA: TGTGCCAGCAGTTCCAGGACTAGCGGGAGCATCGAGCAGTACTTC. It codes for CASSSRTSGSIEQYF.